The clone carrying this T cell receptor (beta chain) was counted a few times. This sample is part of a study of blood T cells in healthy people across ages. V was shortened by 2 bases and J by 0 bases, with 13 bases between the two germline ends. CDR1 MNHNY and CDR2 SVGAGI come from the germline V gene (reference sequence). The CDR3 has 16 amino acids. With a J-beta primer mix and a sample-barcoded 5' primer, a second PCR ran roughly 6 to 12 cycles. TCRdb reprocessed the 5' RACE reads with MiXCR, giving one entry per CDR3 protein. The sample has over 750,000 distinct CDR3 sequences; roughly 25% are singletons. These data were also reused for a study on T cells of mothers and their children. That study reports: Each donor was one of three healthy Caucasian mothers or one of their six children. Detection yielded no persistent microchimeric T cell clones.

Sequencing was done on a sample of blood. This receptor was taken from a boy aged 5-17 years in good health. V is TRBV6-6 and J is TRBJ1-1, with D possibly being TRBD1 (6 bases). In DNA form, the CDR3 reads TGTGCCAGCAGTTACGGAAGACAGGCTATGAACACTGAAGCTTTCTTT. Translating it yields CASSYGRQAMNTEAFF.